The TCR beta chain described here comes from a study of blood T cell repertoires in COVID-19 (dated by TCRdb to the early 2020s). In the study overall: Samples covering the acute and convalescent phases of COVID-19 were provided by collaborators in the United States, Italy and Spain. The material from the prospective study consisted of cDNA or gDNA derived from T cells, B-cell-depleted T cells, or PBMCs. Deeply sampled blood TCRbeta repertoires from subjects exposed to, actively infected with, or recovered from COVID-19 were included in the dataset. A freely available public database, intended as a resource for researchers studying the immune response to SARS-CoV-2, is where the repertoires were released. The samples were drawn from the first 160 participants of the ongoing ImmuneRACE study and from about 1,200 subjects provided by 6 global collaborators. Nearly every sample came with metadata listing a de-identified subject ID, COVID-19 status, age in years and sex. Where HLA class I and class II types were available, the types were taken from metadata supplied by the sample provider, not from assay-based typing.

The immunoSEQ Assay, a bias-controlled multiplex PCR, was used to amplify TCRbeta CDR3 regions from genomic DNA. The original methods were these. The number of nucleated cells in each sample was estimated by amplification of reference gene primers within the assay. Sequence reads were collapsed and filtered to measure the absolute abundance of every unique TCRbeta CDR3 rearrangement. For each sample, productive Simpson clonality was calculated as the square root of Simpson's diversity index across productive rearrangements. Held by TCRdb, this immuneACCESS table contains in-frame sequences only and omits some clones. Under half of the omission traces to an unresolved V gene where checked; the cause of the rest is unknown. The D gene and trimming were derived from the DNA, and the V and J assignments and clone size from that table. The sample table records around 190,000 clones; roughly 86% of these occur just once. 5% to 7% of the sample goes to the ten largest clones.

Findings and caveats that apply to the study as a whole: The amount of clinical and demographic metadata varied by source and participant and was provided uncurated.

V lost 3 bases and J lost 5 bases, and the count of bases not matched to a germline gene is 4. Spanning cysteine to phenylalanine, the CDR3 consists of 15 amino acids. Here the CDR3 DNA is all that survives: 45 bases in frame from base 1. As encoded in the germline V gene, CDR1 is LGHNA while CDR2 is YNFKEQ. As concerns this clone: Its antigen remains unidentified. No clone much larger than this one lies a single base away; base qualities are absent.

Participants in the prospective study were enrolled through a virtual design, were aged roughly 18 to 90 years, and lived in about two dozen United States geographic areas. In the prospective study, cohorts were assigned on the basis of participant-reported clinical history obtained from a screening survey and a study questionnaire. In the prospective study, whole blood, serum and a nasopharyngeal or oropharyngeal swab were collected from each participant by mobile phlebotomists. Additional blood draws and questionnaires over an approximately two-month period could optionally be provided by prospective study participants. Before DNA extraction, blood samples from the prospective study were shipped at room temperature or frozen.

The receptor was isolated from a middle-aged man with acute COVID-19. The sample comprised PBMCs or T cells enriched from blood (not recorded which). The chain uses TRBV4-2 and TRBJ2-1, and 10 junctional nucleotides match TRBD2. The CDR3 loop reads CASSQVGLADNEQFF. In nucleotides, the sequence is TGTGCCAGCAGCCAGGTCGGACTAGCGGACAATGAGCAGTTCTTC.